The rows below give T cell receptor beta chains drawn from one sample of a study of cytomegalovirus exposure and HLA in healthy donors. Some clones are missing from TCRdb's copy, which holds only in-frame ones; the method was immunoSEQ multiplex PCR. The sample contains 200,000 to 250,000 clones, 60% to 80% of which appear only once. The sequenced material came from PBMCs. The receptors here all came from a male donor in good health and CMV-seronegative. Both conserved end residues are part of each CDR3. D genes are given only for firm matches. Expanded clones get a size class; other rows say once, few or many, or leave the size out.

>few|TRBV6-4|TRBJ1-5|-
TGTGCCAGGGGCTGCAGGGGAAATAGCAATCAGCCCCAGCATTTT
CARGCRGNSNQPQHF
>once|TRBV5-8|TRBJ2-1|TRBD2
TGTGCCAGCAGCTTTCTAGCGGGAGAAAGGGGGTACAATGAGCAGTTCTTC
CASSFLAGERGYNEQFF
>-|TRBV9|TRBJ2-7|-
TGTGCTAGCAGCACAGGGCCTTCCTACGAGCAGTACTTC
CASSTGPSYEQYF
>-|TRBV19|TRBJ1-5|TRBD1
TGTGCCAGTAGCAACGGGGACAGGGGAAATCAGCCCCAGCATTTT
CASSNGDRGNQPQHF
>-|TRBV5-1|TRBJ2-1|-
TGCGCCAGCGGGAGCGGCAGCTCCTACAATGAGCAGTTCTTC
CASGSGSSYNEQFF
>-|TRBV7-3|TRBJ2-1|-
TGTGCCAGCAGCCTTGAGGGGGGGGAGTCCTACTACAATGAGCAGTTCTTC
CASSLEGGESYYNEQFF
>-|TRBV6-5|TRBJ2-1|TRBD2
TGTGCCAGCAGTTATTTCTCCGGTCGACTAGCGGAGCAGTTCTTC
CASSYFSGRLAEQFF
>once|TRBV4-1|TRBJ2-7|-
TGCGCCAGCAGCTACAGACAAAAAGCCTACGAGCAGTACTTC
CASSYRQKAYEQYF
>-|TRBV10-2|TRBJ1-5|TRBD1
TGCGCCAGCAAACTCACAGGGGGCGAGGCTCAGCCCCAGCATTTT
CASKLTGGEAQPQHF
>-|TRBV19|TRBJ2-5|TRBD2
TGTGCCAGTAGTCCGGCCGTCGGACTAGCGGGAGTGGAAGAGACCCAGTACTTC
CASSPAVGLAGVEETQYF
>-|TRBV18|TRBJ2-3|TRBD2
TGTGCCAGCTCACCTCTCCCCGGGGAGGGAAGCACAGATACGCAGTATTTT
CASSPLPGEGSTDTQYF